What follows are 28 T cell receptor beta chains derived from one specimen sequenced in a study of CD8 T cells in Susac syndrome. RNA in amounts of roughly 0.5 to 1 ug was reverse transcribed with random hexamers. Each CDR3 protein is one row after TCRdb ran MiXCR on the immunoSEQ multiplex PCR reads. The sample has some 96,000 distinct CDR3 sequences, around 94% seen once. Material: CD4+ T cells from PBMCs. Source of these receptors: a human donor with Susac syndrome.

This clonotype was found once. The chain is built from TRBV6-5 and TRBJ2-7; D uncertain. Between the trimmed V and J ends, which lost 4 bases and 5 bases, there was a span of 6 bases. The CDR3 contains 11 residues. The germline CDR1 and CDR2 sequences are MNHEY and SVGAGI. The CDR3 loop reads CASSSTHEQYF. The CDR3 DNA sequence: TGTGCCAGCAGTTCGACCCACGAGCAGTACTTC.

The chain combines TRBV4-1 with TRBJ1-1; 11 nucleotides align to TRBD1. Germline trimming cut 4 bases from V and 7 bases from J; bases unmatched to any gene: 8. The germline CDR1 and CDR2 sequences are MGHRA and YSYEKL. The CDR3 loop spans 15 amino acids. For the CDR3, the DNA is TGCGCCAGCAGCCCAGGACAGGGGGCGAAGGGTGAAGCTTTCTTT. Encoded protein: CASSPGQGAKGEAFF.

The chain recombines TRBV4-1 with TRBJ2-1; D unclear. V was cut by 1 base and J by 0 bases, with 10 bases left in between. CDR3 length equals 16 residues. In germline, CDR1 is MGHRA, CDR2 YSYEKL. For the CDR3, the DNA is TGCGCCAGCAGCCAAGGTCCAGCGAGCTCCTACAATGAGCAGTTCTTC. The encoded protein is CASSQGPASSYNEQFF.

This clonotype was recorded a few times. The rearrangement uses TRBV7-3 and TRBJ2-5; perhaps TRBD2 as D (7 bases). The CDR3 runs to 13 residues. Trimming took off 4 bases at V and 5 bases at J, with 11 bases between the two ends. Germline CDR1 and CDR2: SGHTA and FQGTGA. This chain's CDR3 is CASSSGGWETQYF. CDR3 DNA: TGTGCCAGCAGCTCGGGGGGCTGGGAGACCCAGTACTTC.

V is TRBV3-1 and J is TRBJ2-3; D unresolved. The germline CDR1 and CDR2 sequences are LGHDT and YNNKEL (reference sequence). This CDR3 has 13 residues. V was cut by 1 base and J by 8 bases, with 10 bases left in between. CDR3 coding DNA: TGTGCCAGCAGCCAAGTTGTCGAGTCTACGCAGTATTTT. Protein product: CASSQVVESTQYF.

The rearrangement joins TRBV30 to TRBJ2-3, with D maybe TRBD2 (6 bases). The ends were cut back, 3 bases at V and 0 bases at J, with 10 bases in the middle. The CDR3 runs 14 residues. Germline V gene sequence: CDR1 GTSNPN, CDR2 SVGIG (reference sequence). CDR3 DNA: TGTGCCTGGAGATGGGACTTCAGCACAGATACGCAGTATTTT. This gives the protein CAWRWDFSTDTQYF.

This clonotype was recorded once. The chain uses TRBV5-6 and TRBJ2-5; D may be TRBD1 or TRBD2 (5 bases each). V was cut by 4 bases and J by 7 bases, with 17 bases left in between. The V gene's germline CDR1 is SGHDT and CDR2 YYEEEE. The CDR3 length is 14 residues. In DNA form, the CDR3 reads TGTGCCAGCAGCCGGGACGGGCCAAGGGGGACCCAGTACTTC. Residues: CASSRDGPRGTQYF.

The J gene is TRBJ1-2, the V gene TRBV7-2; D perhaps matches TRBD1 (5 bases). CDR3 size: 14 residues. Trimming shortened V by 6 bases and J by 7 bases, and 18 bases separated the two germline ends. Looked up from germline, CDR1 is SGHTA and CDR2 is FQGNSA. The CDR3 nucleotides read TGTGCCAGCAGGGCCGGGACGGGGGGATTTGGCTACACCTTC. Translated: CASRAGTGGFGYTF.

This sequence joins TRBV9 and TRBJ1-2; perhaps TRBD1 as D (5 bases). The CDR3 length is 13 residues. V dropped 0 bases and J dropped 5 bases, with 8 bases sitting between them. Germline V lookup: CDR1 SGDLS, CDR2 YYNGEE. Here the CDR3 DNA reads TGTGCCAGCAGCGTAGGCGAGGGGTATGGCTACACCTTC. Translation: CASSVGEGYGYTF.

The genes are TRBV18 and TRBJ2-7; D uncertain. Trimming cost V 10 bases and J 0 bases, with 13 bases left between them. This CDR3 is 13 amino acids long. The germline CDR1 and CDR2 sequences are KGHSH and LQKENI. CDR3 sequence: CATSLSSSYEQYF. The DNA of the CDR3 is TGTGCCACCTCTCTGTCGAGCTCCTACGAGCAGTACTTC.

The chain is built from TRBV2 and TRBJ2-5, with D tentatively TRBD1 (5 bases). The V gene's germline CDR1 is SNHLY and CDR2 FYNNEI. The CDR3 spans 13 residues. Trimming cost V 5 bases and J 2 bases, with 9 bases left between them. DNA of the CDR3: TGTGCCAGCAGTAAAGGGGAACAAGAGACCCAGTACTTC. Translated, it gives CASSKGEQETQYF.

The V gene is TRBV5-4, the J gene TRBJ2-7; D is unclear. V was clipped by 2 bases and J by 2 bases, with 11 bases between them. The CDR3 has 14 residues. Germline lookup yields CDR1 SGHNT and CDR2 YYREEE (reference sequence). CDR3 DNA sequence: TGTGCCAGCAGCTTTGAGGCGGATCCCTACGAGCAGTACTTC. Protein: CASSFEADPYEQYF.

The chain joins TRBV3-1 to TRBJ2-1; 13 nucleotides align to TRBD2. Losses at the gene ends were 4 bases for V and 3 bases for J; bases not matched to a gene: 6. This CDR3 spans 17 amino acids. Germline loops: CDR1 LGHDT, CDR2 YNNKEL (reference sequence). CDR3 DNA sequence: TGTGCCAGCAGCCCGACTAGCGGGGGGCACTACTACAATGAGCAGTTCTTC. The encoded protein is CASSPTSGGHYYNEQFF.

The chain couples TRBV7-7 to TRBJ2-3; 7 nucleotides agree with TRBD1. V dropped 4 bases and J dropped 8; count of bases not matched to a gene: 9. This CDR3 comprises 14 residues. The germline V gene has CDR1 SSHAT and CDR2 FNYEAQ (reference sequence). The CDR3, as DNA: TGTGCCAGCAGCTCCGGACAGGCTGCCGGTACGCAGTATTTT. Translated: CASSSGQAAGTQYF.

The V and J genes are TRBV29-1 and TRBJ1-1, with D hard to call. The CDR3 loop spans 13 amino acids. Trimming pared 8 bases from V and 1 base from J, leaving 14 bases between. CDR1 is SQVTM, CDR2 ANQGSEA, per germline. Here the CDR3 DNA reads TGCAGCACCGGGGAACCGAGGAACACTGAAGCTTTCTTT. Its translation is CSTGEPRNTEAFF.

This chain joins TRBV7-2 and TRBJ2-6, with no clear D. Trimming shortened V by 0 bases and J by 4 bases, and 7 bases separated the two germline ends. Germline-derived CDR1 and CDR2 are SGHTA and FQGNSA. This CDR3 has 15 amino acids. CDR3 nucleotides: TGTGCCAGCAGCTTAGCTAGGGTCGGGGCCAACGTCCTGACTTTC. Protein: CASSLARVGANVLTF.

This chain uses TRBV30 with TRBJ2-2; 10 positions agree with TRBD2. CDR1 is GTSNPN, CDR2 SVGIG, per germline (reference sequence). Trimming at V came to 2 bases and at J to 4 bases, leaving 4 bases not matched to a gene. The CDR3 runs to 15 residues. CDR3 protein: CAWSTERGGTGELFF. The CDR3 DNA is TGTGCCTGGAGTACAGAGCGGGGGGGCACCGGGGAGCTGTTTTTT.

The chain links TRBV10-3 to TRBJ1-2; D not certain. Trimming took off 6 bases at V and 4 bases at J, with 12 bases between the two ends. This CDR3 has 13 amino acids. The V gene's germline CDR1 is ENHRY and CDR2 SYGVKD. The CDR3: CAISPDGLYGYTF. As DNA, the CDR3 is TGTGCCATCAGCCCGGACGGACTCTATGGCTACACCTTC.

The chain combines TRBV20-1 with TRBJ2-5; 7 positions agree with TRBD1. The CDR3 consists of 16 residues. V lost 5 bases, J lost 0 bases, and 12 bases stayed unmatched. Looked up from germline, CDR1 is DFQATT and CDR2 is SNEGSKA (reference sequence). CDR3 bases: TGCAGTGCTCAGACAGGGACCGCCGATTACCAAGAGACCCAGTACTTC. It is translated as CSAQTGTADYQETQYF.

This chain connects TRBV20-1 to TRBJ2-1, with 8 bases fitting TRBD2. Germline CDR1 DFQATT, CDR2 SNEGSKA (reference sequence). V dropped 6 bases and J dropped 6; count of bases not matched to a gene: 10. The CDR3 has 14 residues. The CDR3, as DNA: TGCAGTGCCCTGCTCGGGGGGGCTACCAATGAGCAGTTCTTC. It encodes CSALLGGATNEQFF.

The chain recombines TRBV14 with TRBJ2-7, with 8 nucleotides matching TRBD2. The CDR3 extends over 15 amino acids. V lost 4 bases and J lost 3; bases outside the gene matches: 8. CDR1 SGHDN and CDR2 FVKESK come from the germline V gene. The CDR3 region is CASSPTKRGRYEQYF. Written as DNA, the CDR3 is TGTGCCAGCAGCCCCACTAAGCGGGGGCGCTACGAGCAGTACTTC.

This chain links TRBV5-4 with TRBJ2-5; D unresolved. Germline V CDR1 and CDR2: SGHNT, YYREEE (reference sequence). This CDR3 has 12 amino acids. V lost 7 bases and J lost 2, with 9 bases in between. The CDR3 region has the DNA TGTGCCAGCTGGCACACTCAAGAGACCCAGTACTTC. Translating it yields CASWHTQETQYF.

The genes are TRBV2 and TRBJ2-7, with D perhaps matching TRBD2 (6 bases). The germline V and J ends were trimmed by 4 bases and 0 bases, with 10 bases remaining between them. CDR3 length equals 14 residues. Germline CDR1 is SNHLY and CDR2 is FYNNEI. This CDR3 reads CASSVRGNSYEQYF. CDR3 DNA: TGTGCCAGCAGTGTTCGGGGGAACTCCTACGAGCAGTACTTC.

The chain links TRBV20-1 to TRBJ2-5; no firm D call. The germline V and J ends were trimmed by 1 base and 5 bases, with 11 bases remaining between them. The CDR3 spans 13 residues. Germline assignment: CDR1 DFQATT and CDR2 SNEGSKA (reference sequence). As DNA, the CDR3 is TGCAGTGCTAGAGCATTCGGTGGGGAGACCCAGTACTTC. Protein: CSARAFGGETQYF.

The chain uses TRBV5-8 and TRBJ2-5, with TRBD1 as a possible D gene (5 bases). V dropped 4 bases and J dropped 0 bases, with 10 bases sitting between them. The CDR3 spans 14 residues. Germline CDR1 and CDR2: SGHTS and YDEGEE. The CDR3 DNA follows: TGTGCCAGCAGCCGGTGGGGCTACCAAGAGACCCAGTACTTC. It specifies CASSRWGYQETQYF.

This clonotype was detected once. This chain uses TRBV19 with TRBJ2-2; D is tentatively TRBD1 or TRBD2 (5 bases each). V dropped 9 bases and J dropped 5 bases, with 19 bases sitting between them. CDR3 length: 15 residues. The germline gives CDR1 LNHDA, CDR2 SQIVND (reference sequence). CDR3 coding DNA: TGTGCCAGCAGCGTAGGGACCCCGGGGACCGGGGAGCTGTTTTTT. Residues: CASSVGTPGTGELFF.

The chain uses TRBV7-3 and TRBJ1-6, with 7 positions matching TRBD1. The germline V gene has CDR1 SGHTA and CDR2 FQGTGA. The CDR3 length is 14 residues. V trimming: 5 bases; J trimming: 7 bases; junction bases outside the gene matches: 5. CDR3 in amino acids: CASSLGQRNSPLHF. Here the CDR3 DNA reads TGTGCCAGCAGCCTGGGACAGAGAAATTCACCCCTCCACTTT.

The chain's CDR3 is CASSQEKRTNTGELFF. DNA of the CDR3: TGCGCCAGCAGCCAAGAAAAGCGGACCAACACCGGGGAGCTGTTTTTT. The gene calls are TRBV4-1 and TRBJ2-2; a weak D match, TRBD2 (5 bases). Trimming pared 0 bases from V and 2 bases from J, leaving 10 bases between. The CDR3 has 16 residues. Per germline, CDR1 MGHRA and CDR2 YSYEKL.